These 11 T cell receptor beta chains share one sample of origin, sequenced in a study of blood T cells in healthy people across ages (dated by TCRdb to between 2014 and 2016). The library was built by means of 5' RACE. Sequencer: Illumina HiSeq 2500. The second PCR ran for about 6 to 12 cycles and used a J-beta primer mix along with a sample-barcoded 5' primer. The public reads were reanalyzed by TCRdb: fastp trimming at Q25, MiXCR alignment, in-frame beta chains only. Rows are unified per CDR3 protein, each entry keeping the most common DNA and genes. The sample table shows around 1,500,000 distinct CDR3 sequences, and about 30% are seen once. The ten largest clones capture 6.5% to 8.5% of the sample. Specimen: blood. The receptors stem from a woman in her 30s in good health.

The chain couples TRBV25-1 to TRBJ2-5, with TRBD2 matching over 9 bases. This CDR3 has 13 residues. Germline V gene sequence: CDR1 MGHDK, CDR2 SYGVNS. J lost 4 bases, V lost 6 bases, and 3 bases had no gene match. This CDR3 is CASRGLARETQYF. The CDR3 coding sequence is TGTGCCAGCAGGGGACTAGCTAGAGAGACCCAGTACTTC.

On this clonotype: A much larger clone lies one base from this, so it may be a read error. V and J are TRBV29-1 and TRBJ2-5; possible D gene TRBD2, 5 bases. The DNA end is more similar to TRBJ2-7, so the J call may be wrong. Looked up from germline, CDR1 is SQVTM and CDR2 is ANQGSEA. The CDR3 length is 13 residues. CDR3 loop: CSAWENGQHEQYF. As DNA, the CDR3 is TGCAGCGCTTGGGAGAACGGGCAGCACGAGCAGTACTTC.

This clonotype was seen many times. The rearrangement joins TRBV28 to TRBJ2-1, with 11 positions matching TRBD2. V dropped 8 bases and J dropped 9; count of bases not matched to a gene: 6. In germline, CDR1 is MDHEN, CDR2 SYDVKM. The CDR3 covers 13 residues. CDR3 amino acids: CASGSGGASEQFF. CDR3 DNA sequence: TGTGCCAGCGGTAGCGGGGGGGCCAGTGAGCAGTTCTTC.

The CDR3 loop is CASNVRGNTEAFF. As DNA, the CDR3 is TGCGCCAGCAACGTGAGGGGGAACACTGAAGCTTTCTTT. The chain joins TRBV5-1 to TRBJ1-1; perhaps TRBD1 as D (5 bases). CDR1 and CDR2 (germline): SGHRS, YFSETQ. CDR3 size: 13 residues. The germline V and J ends were trimmed by 6 bases and 1 base, with 10 bases remaining between them.

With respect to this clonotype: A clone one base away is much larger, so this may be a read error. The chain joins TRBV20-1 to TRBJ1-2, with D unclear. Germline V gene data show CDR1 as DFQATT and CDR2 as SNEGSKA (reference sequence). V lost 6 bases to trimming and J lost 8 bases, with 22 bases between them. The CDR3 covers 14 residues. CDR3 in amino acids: CSAIRGGQVDGYTF. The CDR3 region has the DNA TGCAGTGCCATACGTGGTGGGCAGGTAGACGGCTACACCTTC.

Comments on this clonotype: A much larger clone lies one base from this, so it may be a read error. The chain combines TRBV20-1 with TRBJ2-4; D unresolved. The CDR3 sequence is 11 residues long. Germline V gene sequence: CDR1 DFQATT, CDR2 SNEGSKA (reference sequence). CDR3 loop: CNAPRRDIQYF. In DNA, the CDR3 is TGCAATGCTCCCCGACGTGACATTCAGTACTTC.

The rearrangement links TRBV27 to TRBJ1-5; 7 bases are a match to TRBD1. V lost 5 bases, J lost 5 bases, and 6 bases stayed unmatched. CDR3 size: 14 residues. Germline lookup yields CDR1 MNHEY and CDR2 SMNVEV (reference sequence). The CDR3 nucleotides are TGTGCCAGCAGTCCCAGGGGGAACTATCAGCCCCAGCATTTT. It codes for CASSPRGNYQPQHF.

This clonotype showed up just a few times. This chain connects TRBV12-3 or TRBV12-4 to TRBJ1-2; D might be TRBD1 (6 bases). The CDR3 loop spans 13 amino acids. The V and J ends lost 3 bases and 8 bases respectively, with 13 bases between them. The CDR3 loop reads CASSLGARTGYTF. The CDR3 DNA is TGTGCCAGCAGTTTGGGGGCCAGAACGGGCTACACCTTC.

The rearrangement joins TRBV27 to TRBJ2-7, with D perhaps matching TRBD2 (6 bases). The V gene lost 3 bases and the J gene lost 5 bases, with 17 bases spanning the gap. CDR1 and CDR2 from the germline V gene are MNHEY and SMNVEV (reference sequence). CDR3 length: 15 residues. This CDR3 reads CASSFPGDGGDEQYF. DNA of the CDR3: TGTGCCAGCAGTTTCCCGGGGGACGGGGGAGACGAGCAGTACTTC.

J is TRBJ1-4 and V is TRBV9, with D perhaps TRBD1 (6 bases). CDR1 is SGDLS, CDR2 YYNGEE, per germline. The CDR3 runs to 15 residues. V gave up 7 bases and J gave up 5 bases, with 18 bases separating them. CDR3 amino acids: CASGSRTAGNEKLFF. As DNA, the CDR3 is TGTGCCAGCGGCTCGAGGACAGCCGGAAATGAAAAACTGTTTTTT.

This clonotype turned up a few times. Here the CDR3 reads CAIMRRYNSPLHF. The CDR3 DNA is TGTGCCATCATGAGGCGGTATAATTCACCCCTCCACTTT. The J gene is TRBJ1-6, the V gene TRBV2, with no clear D. The V and J ends lost 10 bases and 4 bases respectively, with 11 bases between them. The CDR3 consists of 13 residues. CDR1 is SNHLY and CDR2 is FYNNEI in the germline V gene. The whole variable domain, filled in from reference TRBV2 and TRBJ1-6, reads EPEVTQTPSHQVTQMGQEVILRCVPISNHLYFYWYRQILGQKVEFLVSFYNNEISEKSEIFDDQFSVERPDGSNFTLKIRSTKLEDSAMYFCAIMRRYNSPLHFGNGTRLTVT.